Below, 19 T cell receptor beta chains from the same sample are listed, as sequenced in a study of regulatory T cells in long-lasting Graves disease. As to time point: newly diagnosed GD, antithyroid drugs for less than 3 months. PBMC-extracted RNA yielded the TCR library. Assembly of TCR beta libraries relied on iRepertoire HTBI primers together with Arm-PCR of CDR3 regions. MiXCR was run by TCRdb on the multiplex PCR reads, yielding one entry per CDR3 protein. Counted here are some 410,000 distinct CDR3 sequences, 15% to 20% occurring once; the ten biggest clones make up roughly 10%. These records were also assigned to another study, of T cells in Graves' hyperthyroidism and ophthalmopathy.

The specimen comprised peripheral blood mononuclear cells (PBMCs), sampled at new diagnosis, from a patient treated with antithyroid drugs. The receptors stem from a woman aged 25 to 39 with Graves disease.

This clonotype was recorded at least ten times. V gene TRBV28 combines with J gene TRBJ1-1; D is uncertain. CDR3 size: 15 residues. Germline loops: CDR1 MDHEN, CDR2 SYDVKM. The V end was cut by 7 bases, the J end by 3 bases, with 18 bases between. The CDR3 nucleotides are TGTGCCAGCACCCTGTCGTCGGAGAGCGACACTGAAGCTTTCTTT. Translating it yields CASTLSSESDTEAFF.

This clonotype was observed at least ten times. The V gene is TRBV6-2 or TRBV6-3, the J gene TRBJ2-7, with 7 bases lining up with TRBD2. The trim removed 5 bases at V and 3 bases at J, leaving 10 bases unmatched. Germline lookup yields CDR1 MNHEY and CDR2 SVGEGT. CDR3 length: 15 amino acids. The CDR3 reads CASSGLAENYYEQYF. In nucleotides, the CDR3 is TGTGCCAGCAGTGGTCTAGCGGAGAATTACTACGAGCAGTACTTC.

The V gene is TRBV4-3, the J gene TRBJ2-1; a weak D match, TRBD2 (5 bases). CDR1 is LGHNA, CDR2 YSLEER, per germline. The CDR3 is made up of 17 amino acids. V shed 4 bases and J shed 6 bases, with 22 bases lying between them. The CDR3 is CASSPRAGIIAFNEQFF. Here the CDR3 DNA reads TGCGCCAGCAGCCCGAGAGCCGGGATTATAGCCTTCAATGAGCAGTTCTTC.

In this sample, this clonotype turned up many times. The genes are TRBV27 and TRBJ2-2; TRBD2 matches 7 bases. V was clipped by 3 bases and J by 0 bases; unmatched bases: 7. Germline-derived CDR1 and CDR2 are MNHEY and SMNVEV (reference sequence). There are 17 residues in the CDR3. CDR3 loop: CASSFRTSHANTGELFF. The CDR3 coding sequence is TGTGCCAGCAGTTTTCGGACTAGTCACGCGAACACCGGGGAGCTGTTTTTT.

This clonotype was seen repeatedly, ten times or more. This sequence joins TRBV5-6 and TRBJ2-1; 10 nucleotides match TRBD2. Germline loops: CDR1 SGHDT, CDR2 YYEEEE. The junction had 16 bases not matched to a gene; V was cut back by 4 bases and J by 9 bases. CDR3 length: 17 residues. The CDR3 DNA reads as TGTGCCAGCAGCCTGGGCCCGGGACTAGCGTTCCCTCTTGAGCAGTTCTTC. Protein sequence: CASSLGPGLAFPLEQFF.

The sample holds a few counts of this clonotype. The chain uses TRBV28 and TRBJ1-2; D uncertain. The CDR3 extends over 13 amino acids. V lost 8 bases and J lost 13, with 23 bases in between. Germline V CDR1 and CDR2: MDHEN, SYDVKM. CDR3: CASGVSHEFSATF. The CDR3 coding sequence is TGTGCCAGCGGCGTAAGCCATGAGTTTTCGGCCACCTTC.

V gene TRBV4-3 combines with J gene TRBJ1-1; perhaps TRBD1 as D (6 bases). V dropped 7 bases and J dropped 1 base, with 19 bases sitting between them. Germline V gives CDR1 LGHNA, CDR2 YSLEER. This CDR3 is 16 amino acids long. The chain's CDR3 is CASTLGGFGGNTEAFF. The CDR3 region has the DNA TGCGCCAGCACCCTAGGGGGGTTCGGGGGGAACACTGAAGCTTTCTTT.

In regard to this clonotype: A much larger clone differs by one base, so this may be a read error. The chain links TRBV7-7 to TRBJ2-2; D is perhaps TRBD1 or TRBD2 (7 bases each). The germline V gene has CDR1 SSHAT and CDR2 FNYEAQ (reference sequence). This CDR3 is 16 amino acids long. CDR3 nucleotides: TGTGCTAGCAGCCAACAGGGGACGCGAGTTGGCGGGGGGCTGTTTTTT. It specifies CASSQQGTRVGGGLFF.

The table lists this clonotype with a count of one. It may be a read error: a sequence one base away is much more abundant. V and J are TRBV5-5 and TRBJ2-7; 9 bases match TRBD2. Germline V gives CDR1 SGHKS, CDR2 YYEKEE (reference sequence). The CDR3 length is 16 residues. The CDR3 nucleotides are TGTGCCAGCAGCTTGGACCCTACCGGGACTAGCTACGAGCCGTACTTC. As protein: CASSLDPTGTSYEPYF. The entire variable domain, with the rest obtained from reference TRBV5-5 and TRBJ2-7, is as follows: DAGVTQSPTHLIKTRGQQVTLRCSPISGHKSVSWYQQVLGQGPQFIFQYYEKEERGRGNFPDRFSARQFPNYSSELNVNALLLGDSALYLCASSLDPTGTSYEPYFGPGTRLTVT.

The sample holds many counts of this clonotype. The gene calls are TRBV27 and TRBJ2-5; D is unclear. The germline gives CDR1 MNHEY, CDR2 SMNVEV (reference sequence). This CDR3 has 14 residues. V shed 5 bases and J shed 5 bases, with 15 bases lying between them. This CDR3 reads CASSPLELVETQYF. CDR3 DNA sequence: TGTGCCAGCAGTCCCCTTGAACTGGTTGAGACCCAGTACTTC.

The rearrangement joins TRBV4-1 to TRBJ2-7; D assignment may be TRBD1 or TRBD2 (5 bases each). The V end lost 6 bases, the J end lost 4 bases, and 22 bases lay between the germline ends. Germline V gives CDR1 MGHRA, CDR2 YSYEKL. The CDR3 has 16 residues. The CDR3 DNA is TGCGCCAGCAGTGACCCCGCGAGGGGTAATTTGTACGAGCAGTACTTC. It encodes CASSDPARGNLYEQYF.

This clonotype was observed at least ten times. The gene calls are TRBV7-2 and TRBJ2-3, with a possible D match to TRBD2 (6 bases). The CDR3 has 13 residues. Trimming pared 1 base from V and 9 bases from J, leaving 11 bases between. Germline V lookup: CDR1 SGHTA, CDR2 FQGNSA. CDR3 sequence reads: CASSLGGVITQYF. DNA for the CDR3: TGTGCCAGCAGCTTAGGGGGGGTGATAACGCAGTATTTT.

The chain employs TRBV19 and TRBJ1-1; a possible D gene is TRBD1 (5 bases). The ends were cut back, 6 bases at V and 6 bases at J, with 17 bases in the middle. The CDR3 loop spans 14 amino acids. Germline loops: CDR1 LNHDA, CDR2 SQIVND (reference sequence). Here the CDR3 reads CASSLLGVWSEAFF. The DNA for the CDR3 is TGTGCCAGTAGCCTATTGGGGGTTTGGTCTGAAGCTTTCTTT.

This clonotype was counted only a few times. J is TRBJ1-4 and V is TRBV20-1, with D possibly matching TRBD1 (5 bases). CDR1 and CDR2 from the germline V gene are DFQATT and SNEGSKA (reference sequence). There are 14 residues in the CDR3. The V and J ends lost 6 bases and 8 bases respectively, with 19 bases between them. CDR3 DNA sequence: TGCAGTGCGGCTCCCGACCTGGGGGACGAAAAACTGTTTTTT. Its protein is CSAAPDLGDEKLFF.

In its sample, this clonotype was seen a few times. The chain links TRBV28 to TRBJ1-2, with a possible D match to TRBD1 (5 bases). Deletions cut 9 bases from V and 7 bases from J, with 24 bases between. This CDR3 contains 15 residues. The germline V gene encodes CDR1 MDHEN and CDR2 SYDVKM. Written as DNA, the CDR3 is TGTGCCAGTCACCGGGGGGAGGGAGGAATGGTTGGCTACACCTTC. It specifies CASHRGEGGMVGYTF.

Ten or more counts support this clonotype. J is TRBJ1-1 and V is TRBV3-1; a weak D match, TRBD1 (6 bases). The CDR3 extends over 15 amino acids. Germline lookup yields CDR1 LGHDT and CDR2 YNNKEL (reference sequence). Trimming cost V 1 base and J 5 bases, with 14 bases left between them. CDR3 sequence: CASSQGEGGGTEAFF. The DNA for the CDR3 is TGTGCCAGCAGCCAAGGAGAGGGGGGAGGGACTGAAGCTTTCTTT.

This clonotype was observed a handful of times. The CDR3: CASSKASGYNEQFF. The CDR3 region has the DNA TGTGCCAGCAGTAAGGCTAGCGGCTACAATGAGCAGTTCTTC. The J gene is TRBJ2-1, the V gene TRBV27, with TRBD2 matching over 7 bases. Germline CDR1 reads MNHEY; CDR2 reads SMNVEV (reference sequence). This CDR3 contains 14 residues. V was pared by 5 bases and J by 3 bases, with 4 bases of the junction left unmatched.

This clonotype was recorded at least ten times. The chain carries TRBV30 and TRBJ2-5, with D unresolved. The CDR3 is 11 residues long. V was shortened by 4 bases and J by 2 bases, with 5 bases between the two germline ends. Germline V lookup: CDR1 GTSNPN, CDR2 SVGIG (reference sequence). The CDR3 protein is CAWTTQETQYF. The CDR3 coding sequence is TGTGCCTGGACCACTCAAGAGACCCAGTACTTC.

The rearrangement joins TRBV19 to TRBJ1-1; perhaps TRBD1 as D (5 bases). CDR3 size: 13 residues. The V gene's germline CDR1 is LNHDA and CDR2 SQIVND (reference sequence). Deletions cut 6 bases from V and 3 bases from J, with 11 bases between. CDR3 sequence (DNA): TGTGCCAGTAGCACCCTGGGGGACACTGAAGCTTTCTTT. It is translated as CASSTLGDTEAFF.